The sequence of this T cell receptor (beta chain) was determined in a study of CD8+CD57+ T cells in acquired aplastic anemia. Study as a whole: Recorded DNA amounts for sorted CD4+ and CD8+ cells had an average of around 3.5 ug. The study, taken as a whole, reports: Patients and controls were not found to differ significantly in CD8+ Simpson's diversity.

Patients who underwent sequencing had shown CD8+CD57+ cell expansion by flow cytometry. The length of the CDR3 is 16 residues. Germline V lookup: CDR1 SGHTA, CDR2 FQGNSA. Trimming cost V 1 base and J 5 bases, with 18 bases left between them. Profiles of TCR beta VDJ and CDR3 were generated from a genomic DNA template. TCRdb re-called the reads with MiXCR, one entry per CDR3 protein. The data contain around 500,000 distinct CDR3 sequences, around 33% of them singletons. Comment on this clonotype: What it binds is not known.

The sequenced sample consisted of sorted CD4+, CD8+, or CD8+CD57+ T cells (not recorded which) from PBMCs. This receptor was taken from a human donor with aplastic anemia. The V call is TRBV7-2, the J call TRBJ2-7; D possibly corresponds to TRBD2 (7 bases). The CDR3: CASSLGGGGRANEQYF. CDR3 coding DNA: TGTGCCAGCAGCTTAGGGGGGGGGGGGCGGGCCAACGAGCAGTACTTC. The complete variable domain, with remaining parts taken from reference TRBV7-2 and TRBJ2-7, reads GAGVSQSPSNKVTEKGKDVELRCDPISGHTALYWYRQSLGQGLEFLIYFQGNSAPDKSGLPSDRFSAERTGGSVSTLTIQRTQQEDSAVYLCASSLGGGGRANEQYFGPGTRLTVT.